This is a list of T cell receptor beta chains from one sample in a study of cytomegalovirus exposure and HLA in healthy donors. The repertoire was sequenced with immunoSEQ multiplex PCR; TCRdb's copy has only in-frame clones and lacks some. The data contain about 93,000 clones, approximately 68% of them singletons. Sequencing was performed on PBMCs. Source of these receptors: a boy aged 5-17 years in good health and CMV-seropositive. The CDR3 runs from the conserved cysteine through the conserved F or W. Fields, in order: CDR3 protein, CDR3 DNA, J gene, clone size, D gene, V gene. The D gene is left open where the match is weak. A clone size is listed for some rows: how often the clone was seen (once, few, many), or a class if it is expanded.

CDR3aa: CASSSPTGGSTNEKLFF
CDR3nt: TGTGCCAGCAGCTCTCCCACAGGGGGGTCAACTAATGAAAAACTGTTTTTT
j_gene: TRBJ1-4
abundance: .
d_gene: TRBD1
v_gene: TRBV7-9

CDR3aa: CASSSMTRATNGYTF
CDR3nt: TGCGCCAGCAGCTCGATGACGCGGGCAACAAATGGCTACACCTTC
j_gene: TRBJ1-2
abundance: .
d_gene: .
v_gene: TRBV5-1

CDR3aa: CASSTGGRGSTDTQYF
CDR3nt: TGTGCCAGCAGCACGGGGGGGCGGGGAAGCACAGATACGCAGTATTTT
j_gene: TRBJ2-3
abundance: .
d_gene: TRBD2
v_gene: TRBV7-3

CDR3aa: CASSPGQVEGYTF
CDR3nt: TGTGCCAGCTCACCAGGGCAGGTGGAAGGCTACACCTTC
j_gene: TRBJ1-2
abundance: .
d_gene: .
v_gene: TRBV18

CDR3aa: CASSLDRAVSYEQYF
CDR3nt: TGTGCCAGCAGCTTAGACAGGGCGGTATCCTACGAGCAGTACTTC
j_gene: TRBJ2-7
abundance: .
d_gene: .
v_gene: TRBV7-2

CDR3aa: CASSPVFEGVAEAFF
CDR3nt: TGTGCCAGCTCACCAGTATTCGAGGGTGTCGCTGAAGCTTTCTTT
j_gene: TRBJ1-1
abundance: few
d_gene: .
v_gene: TRBV18

CDR3aa: CASSEEQGVHGYTF
CDR3nt: TGTGCCAGCAGTGAAGAACAGGGCGTCCATGGCTACACCTTC
j_gene: TRBJ1-2
abundance: .
d_gene: .
v_gene: TRBV6-1

CDR3aa: CATSWTGNGYPF
CDR3nt: TGTGCCACCTCCTGGACAGGGAACGGCTACCCCTTC
j_gene: TRBJ1-2
abundance: .
d_gene: TRBD1
v_gene: TRBV25-1

CDR3aa: CASSEGQGRTEAFF
CDR3nt: TGTGCCAGCAGCGAGGGACAGGGCCGGACTGAAGCTTTCTTT
j_gene: TRBJ1-1
abundance: .
d_gene: TRBD1
v_gene: TRBV9

CDR3aa: CASSLAGNRDEKLFF
CDR3nt: TGCGCCAGCAGCTTGGCGGGGAACAGGGACGAAAAACTGTTTTTT
j_gene: TRBJ1-4
abundance: few
d_gene: .
v_gene: TRBV5-1

CDR3aa: CASSYNEKLFF
CDR3nt: TGTGCCAGCAGCTATAATGAAAAACTGTTTTTT
j_gene: TRBJ1-4
abundance: few
d_gene: .
v_gene: TRBV2

CDR3aa: CASSRGLAGPTDTQYF
CDR3nt: TGCGCCAGCAGCCGGGGACTAGCGGGACCCACAGATACGCAGTATTTT
j_gene: TRBJ2-3
abundance: .
d_gene: TRBD2
v_gene: TRBV4-3

CDR3aa: CASSSGGGVLSGNTIYF
CDR3nt: TGTGCCAGCAGTTCGGGGGGAGGGGTCCTCTCTGGAAACACCATATATTTT
j_gene: TRBJ1-3
abundance: once
d_gene: .
v_gene: TRBV28

CDR3aa: CASSPRPFQAHYTF
CDR3nt: TGTGCCAGCAGCCCTCGTCCATTTCAGGCGCATTACACCTTC
j_gene: TRBJ1-2
abundance: .
d_gene: .
v_gene: TRBV27

CDR3aa: CAILRGTSGGYITDTQYF
CDR3nt: TGCGCCATCCTACGGGGGACTAGCGGGGGGTATATCACAGATACGCAGTATTTT
j_gene: TRBJ2-3
abundance: .
d_gene: TRBD2
v_gene: TRBV23-1

CDR3aa: CASSMTGENWNIQYF
CDR3nt: TGTGCCAGCAGCATGACAGGGGAGAATTGGAACATTCAGTACTTC
j_gene: TRBJ2-4
abundance: .
d_gene: TRBD1
v_gene: TRBV5-5

CDR3aa: CASGEIGGRTDTQYF
CDR3nt: TGTGCCAGCGGCGAAATCGGCGGGAGAACAGATACGCAGTATTTT
j_gene: TRBJ2-3
abundance: .
d_gene: TRBD2
v_gene: TRBV27

CDR3aa: CASSLRGNQPQHF
CDR3nt: TGTGCCAGCAGCTTGCGGGGGAATCAGCCCCAGCATTTT
j_gene: TRBJ1-5
abundance: .
d_gene: .
v_gene: TRBV5-6

CDR3aa: CASSLGSGYYEQYF
CDR3nt: TGCGCCAGCAGCTTGGGTAGCGGCTACTACGAGCAGTACTTC
j_gene: TRBJ2-7
abundance: .
d_gene: .
v_gene: TRBV5-1

CDR3aa: CASSSNPTGTETQYF
CDR3nt: TGTGCCAGCAGTTCGAACCCTACAGGAACGGAGACCCAGTACTTC
j_gene: TRBJ2-5
abundance: .
d_gene: .
v_gene: TRBV11-1

CDR3aa: CASSYSGGAGNEQFF
CDR3nt: TGTGCCAGCAGTTACTCGGGGGGGGCCGGAAATGAGCAGTTCTTC
j_gene: TRBJ2-1
abundance: .
d_gene: .
v_gene: TRBV6-6

CDR3aa: CATSTTSPGSSYEQYF
CDR3nt: TGTGCCACCAGCACGACGAGTCCGGGGTCATCCTACGAGCAGTACTTC
j_gene: TRBJ2-7
abundance: .
d_gene: .
v_gene: TRBV15

CDR3aa: CASSIGTGSPYEQYF
CDR3nt: TGTGCCAGTAGTATAGGGACAGGTTCGCCCTACGAGCAGTACTTC
j_gene: TRBJ2-7
abundance: .
d_gene: TRBD1
v_gene: TRBV19

CDR3aa: CASSLISSYEQYF
CDR3nt: TGTGCCAGCAGCTTGATTAGCTCCTACGAGCAGTACTTC
j_gene: TRBJ2-7
abundance: .
d_gene: .
v_gene: TRBV5-8

CDR3aa: CASWGDTGELFF
CDR3nt: TGCGCCAGCTGGGGGGACACCGGGGAGCTGTTTTTT
j_gene: TRBJ2-2
abundance: .
d_gene: .
v_gene: TRBV5-1

CDR3aa: CASSLVSGDPEAFF
CDR3nt: TGTGCCAGCAGCTTAGTGTCGGGGGACCCTGAAGCTTTCTTT
j_gene: TRBJ1-1
abundance: .
d_gene: .
v_gene: TRBV7-9

CDR3aa: CASSPGLTASTDTQYF
CDR3nt: TGTGCCAGCTCACCAGGGCTCACTGCTAGCACAGATACGCAGTATTTT
j_gene: TRBJ2-3
abundance: .
d_gene: .
v_gene: TRBV18

CDR3aa: CASSVGNSGGALQFF
CDR3nt: TGTGCCAGCAGCGTAGGAAATAGCGGGGGGGCGTTGCAGTTCTTC
j_gene: TRBJ2-1
abundance: .
d_gene: TRBD2
v_gene: TRBV9

CDR3aa: CASSFSGTGDEKLFF
CDR3nt: TGTGCCAGCAGCTTTTCCGGGACAGGGGACGAAAAACTGTTTTTT
j_gene: TRBJ1-4
abundance: .
d_gene: TRBD1
v_gene: TRBV4-2

CDR3aa: CASGSGTDTQYF
CDR3nt: TGTGCCTCGGGTAGTGGCACAGATACGCAGTATTTT
j_gene: TRBJ2-3
abundance: .
d_gene: .
v_gene: TRBV10-3

CDR3aa: CASSYRDRTSYNEQFF
CDR3nt: TGTGCCAGCAGTTACCGGGACAGGACCTCCTACAATGAGCAGTTCTTC
j_gene: TRBJ2-1
abundance: few
d_gene: TRBD1
v_gene: TRBV6-5

CDR3aa: CASSAGGPRKQYF
CDR3nt: TGTGCCAGCAGTGCCGGCGGCCCCCGTAAGCAGTACTTC
j_gene: TRBJ2-5
abundance: .
d_gene: .
v_gene: TRBV2

CDR3aa: CASSPQSTGNYGYTF
CDR3nt: TGTGCCAGCAGTCCCCAATCGACGGGGAACTATGGCTACACCTTC
j_gene: TRBJ1-2
abundance: .
d_gene: .
v_gene: TRBV6-6

CDR3aa: CASSLELASEQYF
CDR3nt: TGTGCCAGCAGCTTAGAACTAGCATCCGAGCAGTACTTC
j_gene: TRBJ2-7
abundance: .
d_gene: .
v_gene: TRBV7-2

CDR3aa: CASSYGGAAEAFF
CDR3nt: TGTGCCAGCAGTTACGGGGGGGCGGCTGAAGCTTTCTTT
j_gene: TRBJ1-1
abundance: .
d_gene: .
v_gene: TRBV6-5

CDR3aa: CASSRTIPGQGEAFF
CDR3nt: TGCGCCAGCAGCCGCACCATTCCGGGACAGGGTGAAGCTTTCTTT
j_gene: TRBJ1-1
abundance: .
d_gene: TRBD1
v_gene: TRBV5-1

CDR3aa: CASSQDPTGLGGELFF
CDR3nt: TGCGCCAGCAGCCAAGATCCAACAGGCCTGGGGGGGGAGCTGTTTTTT
j_gene: TRBJ2-2
abundance: few
d_gene: .
v_gene: TRBV4-1

CDR3aa: CASSSGTGVLYEQYF
CDR3nt: TGCGCCAGCAGCTCTGGGACAGGGGTCCTCTACGAGCAGTACTTC
j_gene: TRBJ2-7
abundance: .
d_gene: TRBD1
v_gene: TRBV5-1

CDR3aa: CASSRNSGFSYNEQFF
CDR3nt: TGCGCCAGCAGCCGGAATAGCGGGTTCTCCTACAATGAGCAGTTCTTC
j_gene: TRBJ2-1
abundance: .
d_gene: TRBD2
v_gene: TRBV5-1

CDR3aa: CASSLTAFSGNTIYF
CDR3nt: TGTGCCAGCAGCTTGACAGCATTCTCTGGAAACACCATATATTTT
j_gene: TRBJ1-3
abundance: once
d_gene: .
v_gene: TRBV7-8